This T cell receptor beta chain was documented in a study of blood T cell repertoires in COVID-19. Background on the study: Samples of COVID-19 (acute and convalescent) were obtained from the United States, Italy and Spain. T cells, B-cell-depleted T cells, or PBMCs provided the cDNA or gDNA that served as material.

Authors' processing steps: Scientists estimated how many nucleated cells there were by amplifying reference gene primers. Profiled with immunoSEQ multiplex PCR; TCRdb holds only in-frame clones, not every one. V, J and clone size derive from that table, while D and trimming were established from the DNA sequence. The profile shows approximately 45,000 clones, about 83% of them singletons. The TCR comes from a woman over 75 with acute or convalescent COVID-19. Sequenced material: peripheral blood.

The CDR3 DNA sequence: TGTGCCACCACAGGGGCCAGGGGCACAGATACGCAGTATTTT. Translated: CATTGARGTDTQYF. This rearrangement joins TRBV6-5 to TRBJ2-3; TRBD1 aligns across 7 bases. Germline V gene sequence: CDR1 MNHEY, CDR2 SVGAGI. The CDR3 contains 14 residues. J lost 1 base, V lost 10 bases, and 8 bases had no gene match.